This T cell receptor (beta chain) stems from a study of TIL therapy for anti-PD-1-resistant metastatic lung cancer. Time point denoted: pre-treatment sample, taken before nivolumab and TIL therapy. Pleural nodules or supraclavicular lymph nodes made up most of the excised metastases sampled. This was the immunoSEQ v3 assay. Measured with immunoSEQ multiplex PCR; TCRdb has only the in-frame clones, and not every one. Seen here are some 13,000 clones, 66% observed once, and the top ten hold more than 8.5%. In this sample, this clone turned up once. The sequence was collected from a woman aged 30-85 years with non-small cell lung cancer. Material: tumor tissue, obtained at baseline.

The CDR3 loop reads CASSPINRGTDTQYF. The CDR3, as DNA: TGTGCCAGCAGCCCGATAAACAGGGGGACAGATACGCAGTATTTT. V gene TRBV5-6 combines with J gene TRBJ2-3, with TRBD1 matching over 8 bases. The V segment lost 4 bases and the J segment 3 bases; nucleotides outside the gene matches: 7. This CDR3 is 15 amino acids long. Looked up from germline, CDR1 is SGHDT and CDR2 is YYEEEE.